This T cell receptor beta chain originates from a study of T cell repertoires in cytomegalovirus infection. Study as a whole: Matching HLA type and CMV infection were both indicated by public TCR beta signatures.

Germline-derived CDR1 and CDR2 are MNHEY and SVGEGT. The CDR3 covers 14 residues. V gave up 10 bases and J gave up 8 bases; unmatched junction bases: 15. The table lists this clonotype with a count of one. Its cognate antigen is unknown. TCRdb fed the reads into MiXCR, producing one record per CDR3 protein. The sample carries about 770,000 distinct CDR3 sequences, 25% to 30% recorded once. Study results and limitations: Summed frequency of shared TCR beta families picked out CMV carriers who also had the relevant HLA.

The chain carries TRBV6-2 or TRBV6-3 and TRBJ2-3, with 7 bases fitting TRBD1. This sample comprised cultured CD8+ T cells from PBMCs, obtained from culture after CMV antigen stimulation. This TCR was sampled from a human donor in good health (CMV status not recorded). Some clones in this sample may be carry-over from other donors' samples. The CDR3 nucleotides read TGTGCCACCGTTGAGGGGGCCGTGCAAGGTACGCAGTATTTT. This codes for CATVEGAVQGTQYF.